Given below is one TCR beta chain in context. The sample comes from a study of low-dose radiotherapy and immunotherapy resistance in tumors. Study at large: Cohort 2's total reached 13 Gy over 26 weeks, at 1 Gy per fraction every two weeks. From cycle 1 day 1, patients took oral aspirin 300 mg every day for four cycles.

The time point: before trial treatment. Eligible patients had advanced solid tumors lacking tumor-infiltrating lymphocytes. Primers used for first-strand cDNA, a TRAV- and TRBV-specific set, covered both alpha and beta chains. Using a constant-region primer together with a V-primer adapter, TCRs were subjected to 15 to 20 PCR cycles of amplification. MiXCR, applied by TCRdb to the reads, yields one record per CDR3 protein. The repertoire holds under 90,000 distinct CDR3 sequences, with roughly a sixth as singletons. From germline, CDR1 is MGHRA and CDR2 YSYEKL. The CDR3 consists of 13 residues. V lost 1 base and J lost 12, with 15 bases in between.

The source material was PBMCs, sampled before treatment. The clonotype was recovered from a male donor with prostate cancer. The chain uses TRBV4-1 and TRBJ1-2; the D is unclear. The CDR3 DNA follows: TGCGCCAGCAGCCAAGGGAGGCGAGCGATTAACACCTTC. Its translation: CASSQGRRAINTF.